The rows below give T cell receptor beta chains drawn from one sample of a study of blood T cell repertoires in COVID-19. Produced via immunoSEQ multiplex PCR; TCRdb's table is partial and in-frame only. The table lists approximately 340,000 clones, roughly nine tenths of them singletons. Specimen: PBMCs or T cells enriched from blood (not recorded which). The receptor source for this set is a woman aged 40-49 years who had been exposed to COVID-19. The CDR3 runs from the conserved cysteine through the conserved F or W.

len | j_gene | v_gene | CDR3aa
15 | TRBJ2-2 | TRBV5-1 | CASSLGQTNTGELFF
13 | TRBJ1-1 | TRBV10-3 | CAISEDTDTEAFF
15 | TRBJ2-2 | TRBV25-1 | CASSTQGTIPGELFF
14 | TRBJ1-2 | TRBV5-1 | CASSSGQGNYGYTF
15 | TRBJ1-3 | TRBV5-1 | CASSLGDRAGNTIYF
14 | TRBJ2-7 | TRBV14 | CASSRGTFSYEQYF
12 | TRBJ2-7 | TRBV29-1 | CSVLWGYSEQYF
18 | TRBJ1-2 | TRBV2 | CASSEGGLWTGLGYGYTF
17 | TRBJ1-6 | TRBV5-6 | CASSRKARQVYNSPLHF
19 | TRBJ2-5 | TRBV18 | CASSPSQAGLAVHQETQYF
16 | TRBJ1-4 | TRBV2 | CASSEVPGGWDEKLFF
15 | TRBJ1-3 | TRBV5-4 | CASSLGRTVGNTIYF
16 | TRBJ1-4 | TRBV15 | CATSRGTTGANEKLFF
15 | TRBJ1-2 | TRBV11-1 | CASSLAGQIPYGYTF
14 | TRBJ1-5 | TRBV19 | CASRGGASNQPQHF
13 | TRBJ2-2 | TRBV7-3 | CASSLIRTGELFF
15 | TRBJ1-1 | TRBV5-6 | CASSLGGFGNTEAFF
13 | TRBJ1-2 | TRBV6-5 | CASLAGGADGYTF
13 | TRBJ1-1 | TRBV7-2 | CASSIQGFAEAFF
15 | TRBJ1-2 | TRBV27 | CASSSPGTGAYGYTF
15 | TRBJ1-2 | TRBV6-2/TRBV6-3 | CASSRQPTTNYGYTF
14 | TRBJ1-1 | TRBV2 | CASRVDRGGTEAFF
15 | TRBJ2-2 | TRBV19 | CASKTSGGAVGELFF
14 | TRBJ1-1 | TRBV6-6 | CASSYVSQNTEAFF
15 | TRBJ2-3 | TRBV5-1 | CASMSQGLPEDTQYF
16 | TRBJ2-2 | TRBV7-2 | CASSQGRGARTGELFF
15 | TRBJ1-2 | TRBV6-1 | CASSDPRGTNYGYTF
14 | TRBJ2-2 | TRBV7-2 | CATSAGGNTGELFF
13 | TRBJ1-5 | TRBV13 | CASSSSAGQPQHF
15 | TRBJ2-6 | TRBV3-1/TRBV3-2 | CASSQPGAGANVLTF
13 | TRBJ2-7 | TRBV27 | CASKGQAPYEQYF
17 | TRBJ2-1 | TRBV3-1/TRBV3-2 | CASSQTLAGGHYNEQFF
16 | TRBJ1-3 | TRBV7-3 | CASSRAQGRRGNTIYF
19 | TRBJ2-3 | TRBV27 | CASSLQVPGTGGWRDTQYF
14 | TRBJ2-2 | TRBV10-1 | CASRGSLGTGELFF
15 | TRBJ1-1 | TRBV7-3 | CASSPSRQGLTEAFF
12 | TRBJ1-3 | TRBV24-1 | CATSDPFHTIYF
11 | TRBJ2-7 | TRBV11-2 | CASSLGRGQYF
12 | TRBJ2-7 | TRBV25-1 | CASSDLRGEQYF
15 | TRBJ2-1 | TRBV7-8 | CASSFRDRRDNEQFF
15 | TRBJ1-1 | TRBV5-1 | CASSRRAVDKLEAFF
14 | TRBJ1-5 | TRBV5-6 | CASSLGGSGQPQHF